The clone carrying this T cell receptor beta chain was detected many times. The sample is drawn from a study of molecular identifiers for immune sequencing clone quantification. The CDR3 has 17 amino acids. CDR1 is DFQATT and CDR2 is SNEGSKA in the germline V gene (reference sequence). Trimming removed 0 bases at V and 0 bases at J, with 17 bases between. TCRdb passed the PCR reads through MiXCR, listing each CDR3 protein once. The data show nearly 650,000 distinct CDR3 sequences, 25% seen once. Material for sequencing was naive CD8+ T cells from blood, with Jurkat cell RNA spiked in. Subset indicated: FACS-sorted CD8+CD4-CCR7+CD45RA+ naive T cells. The receptor was derived from a human donor in good health. Some libraries in this study had Jurkat cell RNA spiked in. The chain employs TRBV20-1 and TRBJ1-1; D remains unclear. Here the CDR3 reads CSARDPGSTLMNTEAFF. In nucleotides, the CDR3 is TGCAGTGCTAGAGATCCCGGGAGTACCCTCATGAACACTGAAGCTTTCTTT.